A single TCR beta chain is shown here with its context. Autoimmune disease history or systemic immunosuppression disqualified patients. Sampling of blood occurred at baseline, cycle 4 day 1, and cycle 7 day 1. The protocol was immunoSEQ multiplex PCR, while the TCRdb copy is restricted to in-frame clones and leaves out a portion. The table shows roughly 100,000 clones, with roughly 84% occurring only once. The record originates from a study of OX40 agonist ivuxolimab in advanced cancers. Study background: Intravenous ivuxolimab at 0.01 to 10 mg/kg was given to patients every 2 weeks.

Germline CDR1 reads SGHNT; CDR2 reads YYREEE (reference sequence). V gave up 5 bases and J gave up 5 bases; unmatched junction bases: 2. CDR3 length: 14 residues. This TCR was recovered from an adult with an advanced solid tumor such as melanoma, head and neck, liver or kidney cancer. The sample here was CD4+ or CD8+ T cells sorted from blood, taken in a trial of the OX40 agonist ivuxolimab. V usage is TRBV5-4 and J usage is TRBJ1-6; 9 bases align to TRBD1. This CDR3 reads CASRGQGNNSPLHF. DNA of the CDR3: TGTGCCAGCAGAGGACAGGGGAATAATTCACCCCTCCACTTT.